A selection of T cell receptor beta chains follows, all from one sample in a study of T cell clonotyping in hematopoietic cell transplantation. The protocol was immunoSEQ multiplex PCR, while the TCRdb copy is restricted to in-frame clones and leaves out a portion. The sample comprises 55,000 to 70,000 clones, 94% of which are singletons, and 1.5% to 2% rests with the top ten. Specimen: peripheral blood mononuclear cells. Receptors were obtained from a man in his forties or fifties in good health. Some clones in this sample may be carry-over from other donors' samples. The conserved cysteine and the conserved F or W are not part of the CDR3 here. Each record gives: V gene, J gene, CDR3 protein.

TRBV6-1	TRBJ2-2	ASSEPRRGSHTGELF
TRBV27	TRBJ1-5	ASSLGQPQH
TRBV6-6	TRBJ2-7	ASSYKRPSEQY
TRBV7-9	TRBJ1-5	ASSSGQQPQH
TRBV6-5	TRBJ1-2	ASSNYGTGANGYT
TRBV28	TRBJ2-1	ASRTTGQGNNEQF
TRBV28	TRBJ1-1	ASSEWTGRWNTEAF
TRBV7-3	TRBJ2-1	ASSLSGRAGSDEQF
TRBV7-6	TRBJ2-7	ASSPDTQSYEQY
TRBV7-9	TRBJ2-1	ASSLVRARVDEQF
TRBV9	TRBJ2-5	ASSVELAGKTQY
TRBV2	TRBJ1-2	ASSDFRGAVDGYT
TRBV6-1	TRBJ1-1	ASTPRGPTKAF
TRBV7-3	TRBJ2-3	ASSFAHTDTQY
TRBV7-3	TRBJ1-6	ASHGTGPENSPLH
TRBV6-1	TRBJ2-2	ASSEQGWVGGELF
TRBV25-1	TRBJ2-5	ASSEYDLGTQY
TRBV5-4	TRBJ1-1	ASSQTGGTEAF
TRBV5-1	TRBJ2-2	ASSPGLEGELF
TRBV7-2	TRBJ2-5	ASSFGGGGKETQY
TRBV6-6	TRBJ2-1	ASSTTSGGYNEQF
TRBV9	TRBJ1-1	ASSVTHRDTEAF
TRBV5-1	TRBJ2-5	ASSDGLAGGQETQY
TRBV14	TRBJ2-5	ASSQVEGEAWETQY
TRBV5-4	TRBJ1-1	ASRDRAHTEAF
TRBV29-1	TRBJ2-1	SVLAGGRRYNEQF
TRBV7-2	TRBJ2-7	ASSLYLNNEQY
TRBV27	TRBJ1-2	ASSPWTERRNYGYT
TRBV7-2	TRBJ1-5	ASSAMLAGNQPQH
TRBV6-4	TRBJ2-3	ASSDSGVGTDTQY
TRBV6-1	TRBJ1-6	ASSASGTARGSLH
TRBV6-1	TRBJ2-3	ASSGGGIADTQY
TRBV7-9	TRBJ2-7	ASSPGQGWIEQY
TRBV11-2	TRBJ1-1	ASSLAWGTEAF
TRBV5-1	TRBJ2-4	ASSLARTGPDIQY
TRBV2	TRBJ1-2	ASRDRVYGYT
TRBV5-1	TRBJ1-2	ASSLGQFDYGYT